Reported below is one T cell receptor (beta chain). Its target is not known. No neoadjuvant therapy was given to the selected pancreatic ductal adenocarcinoma patients before their surgery. Using immunoSEQ multiplex PCR, the repertoire was profiled, and TCRdb retains in-frame clones only, with some absent. The profile shows about 100,000 clones, roughly 95% of them singletons. The data were taken from a study of T cells in pancreatic ductal adenocarcinoma. Overall study findings and caveats: The resected pancreatic cancer cohort was biased toward the minority with early-stage disease. Blood clonality (roughly 0.073) did not differ significantly from tumor (about 0.12).

Losses at the gene ends were 0 bases for V and 10 bases for J; bases not matched to a gene: 6. Germline loops: CDR1 SGHRS, CDR2 YFSETQ. This CDR3 is 15 amino acids long. The TCR comes from a human donor with pancreatic ductal adenocarcinoma. The sequenced material came from PBMCs. The chain is built from TRBV5-1 and TRBJ2-1, with 11 nucleotides matching TRBD2. The CDR3 coding sequence is TGCGCCAGCAGCTTGGAAATAGCGGGAGGGGAGGAGCAGTTCTTC. Translated: CASSLEIAGGEEQFF.